Listed here are 15 T cell receptor beta chains from one sample, sequenced in a study of radiation and T cells in renal cell carcinoma. Profiling relied on immunoSEQ multiplex PCR, and the TCRdb table lists in-frame clones only, not all of them. The data hold 140,000 to 150,000 clones, with about 88% observed a single time. Time point indicated: baseline pretreatment blood. The treatment was: 15 Gy SBRT to primary tumor, nephrectomy 4 weeks later. This specimen was blood, taken from a patient whose treatment included radiotherapy and nephrectomy. The source is a woman between 65 and 79 years old with renal cell carcinoma.

This chain links TRBV5-4 with TRBJ2-2, with D unresolved. Germline CDR1 and CDR2: SGHNT and YYREEE (reference sequence). This CDR3 spans 12 amino acids. Trimming removed 3 bases from V and 7 bases from J, with 7 bases in between. The DNA of the CDR3 is TGTGCCAGCAGCTCGCCCGGCGGGGAGCTGTTTTTT. This translates into CASSSPGGELFF.

This clone occurred once. The CDR3 is CAGAGAPPGEQFF. CDR3 DNA sequence: TGTGCCGGAGCTGGGGCGCCCCCAGGTGAGCAGTTCTTC. The rearrangement uses TRBV7-2 and TRBJ2-1; D is possibly TRBD1 (5 bases). The CDR3 length is 13 residues. Germline-derived CDR1 and CDR2 are SGHTA and FQGNSA. Trimming removed 11 bases from V and 9 bases from J, with 20 bases in between. Combining the CDR3 with reference TRBV7-2 and TRBJ2-1 gives the whole variable domain GAGVSQSPSNKVTEKGKDVELRCDPISGHTALYWYRQSLGQGLEFLIYFQGNSAPDKSGLPSDRFSAERTGGSVSTLTIQRTQQEDSAVYLCAGAGAPPGEQFFGPGTRLTVL.

J is TRBJ1-5 and V is TRBV30; a weak D match, TRBD1 (5 bases). The CDR3 is 14 residues long. Germline CDR1 is GTSNPN and CDR2 is SVGIG (reference sequence). Trimming stripped 0 bases from V and 1 base from J, with 7 bases between. The CDR3 here is CAWSVRDSNQPQHF. The CDR3 DNA reads as TGTGCCTGGAGTGTCAGGGACAGCAATCAGCCCCAGCATTTT.

J is TRBJ2-3 and V is TRBV28; no reliable D call. CDR3 length: 13 amino acids. The germline V gene has CDR1 MDHEN and CDR2 SYDVKM. V dropped 3 bases and J dropped 3 bases, with 7 bases sitting between them. In DNA form, the CDR3 reads TGTGCCAGCAGTTTGTCCAATACAGATACGCAGTATTTT. Residues: CASSLSNTDTQYF.

In this sample, this clone turned up a few times. The genes are TRBV5-3 and TRBJ1-1; the D gene is possibly TRBD1 (5 bases). TRBV5-3 is an ORF for which the function is uncertain. Trimming cost V 0 bases and J 1 base, with 7 bases left between them. This CDR3 has 14 residues. The CDR3: CARSLVQANTEAFF. In DNA, the CDR3 is TGTGCCAGAAGCTTGGTACAGGCGAACACTGAAGCTTTCTTT.

The V gene is TRBV2, the J gene TRBJ2-4, with D perhaps TRBD2 (6 bases). The CDR3 has 15 residues. Trimming removed 2 bases at V and 1 base at J, with 9 bases between. Germline CDR1 SNHLY, CDR2 FYNNEI. The CDR3: CASSEWGDAKNIQYF. CDR3 DNA: TGTGCCAGCAGTGAATGGGGGGACGCCAAAAACATTCAGTACTTC.

This clone was observed once. CDR3 loop: CASSLAGRGGSDTQYF. The CDR3 DNA sequence: TGTGCCAGCAGCTTGGCCGGGCGGGGGGGCTCAGATACGCAGTATTTT. This chain connects TRBV5-4 to TRBJ2-3; 9 bases are shared with TRBD2. V lost 0 bases to trimming and J lost 4 bases; unmatched junction nucleotides: 6. This CDR3 has 16 residues. CDR1 is SGHNT and CDR2 is YYREEE in the germline V gene (reference sequence).

The V and J genes are TRBV14 and TRBJ2-3; 7 bases match TRBD1. Germline CDR1 SGHDN, CDR2 FVKESK. CDR3 length: 15 residues. V lost 4 bases, J lost 1 base, and 5 bases stayed unmatched. The CDR3: CASSLQTGRTDTQYF. CDR3 nucleotide sequence: TGTGCCAGCAGCCTTCAGACAGGGCGCACAGATACGCAGTATTTT.

This clone is a singleton in its sample. The V call is TRBV28, the J call TRBJ2-3, with TRBD2 identical over 16 bases. V lost 5 bases to trimming and J lost 1 base; unmatched junction nucleotides: 12. Germline values: CDR1 MDHEN, CDR2 SYDVKM. CDR3 length equals 20 residues. CDR3 amino acids: CASSPAGTSGGANRTDTQYF. CDR3 bases: TGTGCCAGCAGTCCAGCCGGGACTAGCGGGGGGGCCAATCGCACAGATACGCAGTATTTT.

The V call is TRBV7-9, the J call TRBJ2-5, with D maybe TRBD2 (7 bases). Trimming cost V 3 bases and J 4 bases, with 9 bases left between them. Germline-derived CDR1 and CDR2 are SEHNR and FQNEAQ (reference sequence). The CDR3 length is 13 residues. Written as DNA, the CDR3 is TGTGCCAGCAGCTTTGCGGGGGCAGAGACCCAGTACTTC. Translation gives CASSFAGAETQYF.

The chain couples TRBV7-2 to TRBJ2-7; D gene unclear. Trimming took off 5 bases at V and 3 bases at J, with 11 bases between the two ends. The CDR3 runs to 13 residues. Germline V lookup: CDR1 SGHTA, CDR2 FQGNSA. The CDR3: CASSPLSRYEQYF. DNA of the CDR3: TGTGCCAGCAGCCCCCTTTCGCGCTACGAGCAGTACTTC.

This chain's CDR3 is CASSPVRGELFF. CDR3 DNA sequence: TGTGCCAGCTCACCAGTGCGGGGGGAGCTGTTTTTT. The chain has TRBV18 and TRBJ2-2, with D unresolved. V was clipped by 2 bases and J by 8 bases, with 6 bases between them. CDR1 and CDR2 (germline): KGHSH, LQKENI. This CDR3 contains 12 residues. The full variable domain, completed using reference TRBV18 and TRBJ2-2, is NAGVMQNPRHLVRRRGQEARLRCSPMKGHSHVYWYRQLPEEGLKFMVYLQKENIIDESGMPKERFSAEFPKEGPSILRIQQVVRGDSAAYFCASSPVRGELFFGEGSRLTVL.

The chain combines TRBV30 with TRBJ1-2, with 10 bases fitting TRBD1. CDR3 length: 18 residues. Losses at the gene ends were 2 bases for V and 7 bases for J; bases not matched to a gene: 19. Germline lookup yields CDR1 GTSNPN and CDR2 SVGIG (reference sequence). The CDR3 loop reads CAWSQYDRGLWNSSGYTF. In nucleotides, the CDR3 is TGTGCCTGGAGTCAATACGACAGGGGGCTGTGGAATTCTAGTGGCTACACCTTC.

This chain uses TRBV10-3 with TRBJ2-3; 7 bases line up with TRBD2. The germline V gene has CDR1 ENHRY and CDR2 SYGVKD. The CDR3 sequence is 11 residues long. The junction had 4 bases not matched to a gene; V was cut back by 10 bases and J by 6 bases. The CDR3: CASRGVDTQYF. The CDR3 DNA sequence: TGTGCCAGCCGGGGGGTCGATACGCAGTATTTT.

The chain is built from TRBV6-5 and TRBJ1-3; unclear D gene. The CDR3 runs to 12 residues. Between the trimmed V and J ends, which lost 6 bases and 2 bases, there was a span of 5 bases. Looked up from germline, CDR1 is MNHEY and CDR2 is SVGAGI. The CDR3 loop reads CASRATGNTIYF. Written as DNA, the CDR3 is TGTGCCAGCAGGGCGACTGGAAACACCATATATTTT.